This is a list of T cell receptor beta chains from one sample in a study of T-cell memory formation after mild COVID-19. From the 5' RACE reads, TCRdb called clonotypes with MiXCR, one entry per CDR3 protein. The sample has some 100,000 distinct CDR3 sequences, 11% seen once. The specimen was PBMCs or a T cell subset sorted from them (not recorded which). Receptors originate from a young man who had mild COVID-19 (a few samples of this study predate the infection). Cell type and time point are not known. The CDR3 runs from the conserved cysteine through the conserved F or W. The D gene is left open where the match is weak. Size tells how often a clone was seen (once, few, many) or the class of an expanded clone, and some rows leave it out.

CDR3: CASSPPGTGSGDTEAFF
DNA: TGTGCCAGCAGTCCCCCCGGGACAGGGTCTGGAGATACTGAAGCTTTCTTT
V: TRBV28
J: TRBJ1-1
D: TRBD1
size: many

CDR3: CASSQADRGAYEQYF
DNA: TGCGCCAGCAGCCAAGCGGACAGGGGGGCATACGAGCAGTACTTC
V: TRBV4-3
J: TRBJ2-7
D: TRBD1
size: few

CDR3: CASTHWGFYGYTF
DNA: TGTGCCAGCACCCATTGGGGTTTCTATGGCTACACCTTC
V: TRBV5-6
J: TRBJ1-2
D: NA
size: NA

CDR3: CASSASTGTNEQFF
DNA: TGTGCCAGCAGTGCGTCGACAGGGACCAATGAGCAGTTCTTC
V: TRBV2
J: TRBJ2-1
D: TRBD1
size: NA

CDR3: CASSPGTGYMNTEAFF
DNA: TGTGCCAGCAGCCCAGGGACAGGGTACATGAACACTGAAGCTTTCTTT
V: TRBV7-9
J: TRBJ1-1
D: TRBD1
size: few

CDR3: CASSSRLSSMINEQYF
DNA: TGTGCCAGCAGTTCACGTCTCAGCTCAATGATAAACGAGCAGTACTTC
V: TRBV6-2/TRBV6-3
J: TRBJ2-7
D: NA
size: NA

CDR3: CASSGGQTYEQYF
DNA: TGTGCCAGCAGCGGGGGACAGACCTACGAGCAGTACTTC
V: TRBV9
J: TRBJ2-7
D: TRBD1
size: few

CDR3: CASSQARDEQYF
DNA: TGTGCCAGCAGCCAAGCCAGGGACGAGCAGTACTTC
V: TRBV7-9
J: TRBJ2-7
D: NA
size: many

CDR3: CSVEDDSTDTQYF
DNA: TGCAGCGTTGAAGACGACAGCACAGATACGCAGTATTTT
V: TRBV29-1
J: TRBJ2-3
D: NA
size: NA

CDR3: CASSQEGEQVYNEQFF
DNA: TGTGCCAGCAGCCAAGAAGGGGAACAGGTATACAATGAGCAGTTCTTC
V: TRBV4-2
J: TRBJ2-1
D: NA
size: NA

CDR3: CASSRGQGNEQYF
DNA: TGTGCCAGCAGCCGGGGACAGGGCAACGAGCAGTACTTC
V: TRBV13
J: TRBJ2-7
D: TRBD1
size: few

CDR3: CATGTTNYEQYF
DNA: TGTGCCACCGGGACAACCAACTACGAGCAGTACTTC
V: TRBV6-6
J: TRBJ2-7
D: NA
size: few

CDR3: CASSLWHRDRNEKLFF
DNA: TGCGCCAGCAGCTTGTGGCATCGGGACAGAAATGAAAAACTGTTTTTT
V: TRBV5-1
J: TRBJ1-4
D: TRBD1
size: NA

CDR3: CASRDRVFTEAFF
DNA: TGTGCCAGCAGAGACAGGGTTTTTACTGAAGCTTTCTTT
V: TRBV5-5
J: TRBJ1-1
D: TRBD1
size: few

CDR3: CASNPPPQRVAKNIQYF
DNA: TGTGCCAGCAATCCCCCCCCTCAGCGGGTAGCCAAAAACATTCAGTACTTC
V: TRBV28
J: TRBJ2-4
D: NA
size: NA

CDR3: CAISPRGTFYREQYF
DNA: TGCGCCATCAGCCCCCGGGGTACATTCTATCGGGAGCAGTACTTC
V: TRBV5-1
J: TRBJ2-7
D: NA
size: once

CDR3: CASSHAAYSGGVNEQFF
DNA: TGTGCCAGCAGCCACGCCGCGTATAGCGGGGGGGTTAATGAGCAGTTCTTC
V: TRBV3-1
J: TRBJ2-1
D: TRBD2
size: NA

CDR3: CASSVDPTYPTRGAETQYF
DNA: TGTGCCAGCAGCGTAGACCCGACCTATCCGACACGGGGGGCGGAGACCCAGTACTTC
V: TRBV9
J: TRBJ2-5
D: NA
size: NA

CDR3: CASRGDPGGVYGYTF
DNA: TGTGCCAGTAGAGGTGACCCAGGGGGCGTCTATGGCTACACCTTC
V: TRBV9
J: TRBJ1-2
D: TRBD1
size: NA

CDR3: CASTMEVGQETQYF
DNA: TGTGCCAGCACGATGGAGGTGGGACAAGAGACCCAGTACTTC
V: TRBV7-9
J: TRBJ2-5
D: NA
size: few

CDR3: CATSRARDTDSEQYF
DNA: TGTGCCACCAGCAGAGCCCGGGACACCGACTCGGAGCAGTACTTC
V: TRBV15
J: TRBJ2-7
D: NA
size: NA

CDR3: CASSADGGGLQPQHF
DNA: TGTGCCAGCAGCGCCGACGGGGGGGGCCTCCAGCCCCAGCATTTT
V: TRBV9
J: TRBJ1-5
D: NA
size: few

CDR3: CASSLTPGQGAPNTEAFF
DNA: TGTGCCAGCAGTCTTACCCCGGGACAGGGGGCTCCGAACACTGAAGCTTTCTTT
V: TRBV12-3/TRBV12-4
J: TRBJ1-1
D: TRBD1
size: NA

CDR3: CASNLGGHEQFF
DNA: TGTGCCAGCAATCTGGGGGGCCATGAGCAGTTCTTC
V: TRBV12-3/TRBV12-4
J: TRBJ2-1
D: NA
size: many

CDR3: CSDPPTEAFF
DNA: TGCAGCGACCCACCCACTGAAGCTTTCTTT
V: TRBV29-1
J: TRBJ1-1
D: NA
size: few

CDR3: CSVAFSGMNTGELFF
DNA: TGCAGCGTTGCGTTCTCAGGGATGAACACCGGGGAGCTGTTTTTT
V: TRBV29-1
J: TRBJ2-2
D: NA
size: few

CDR3: CASTATLTGYHGEQFF
DNA: TGTGCCAGCACCGCCACGTTAACAGGGTATCACGGTGAGCAGTTCTTC
V: TRBV6-2/TRBV6-3
J: TRBJ2-1
D: NA
size: NA

CDR3: CASSYRGGEQYF
DNA: TGTGCCAGCAGCTACAGGGGTGGCGAGCAGTACTTC
V: TRBV7-9
J: TRBJ2-7
D: TRBD1
size: NA

CDR3: CASSHLRGSGNTIYF
DNA: TGTGCCAGCTCCCACCTCAGGGGCTCTGGAAACACCATATATTTT
V: TRBV6-5
J: TRBJ1-3
D: NA
size: few

CDR3: CASSQASGAFNEQFF
DNA: TGTGCCAGCAGCCAAGCTAGCGGGGCATTTAATGAGCAGTTCTTC
V: TRBV4-2
J: TRBJ2-1
D: TRBD2
size: NA

CDR3: CASSPPGQVYEQYF
DNA: TGCGCCAGCAGCCCTCCGGGACAAGTCTACGAGCAGTACTTC
V: TRBV5-1
J: TRBJ2-7
D: NA
size: many

CDR3: CASSFGTPSSPLHF
DNA: TGTGCCAGCAGTTTCGGCACCCCTAGTTCACCCCTCCACTTT
V: TRBV28
J: TRBJ1-6
D: NA
size: NA